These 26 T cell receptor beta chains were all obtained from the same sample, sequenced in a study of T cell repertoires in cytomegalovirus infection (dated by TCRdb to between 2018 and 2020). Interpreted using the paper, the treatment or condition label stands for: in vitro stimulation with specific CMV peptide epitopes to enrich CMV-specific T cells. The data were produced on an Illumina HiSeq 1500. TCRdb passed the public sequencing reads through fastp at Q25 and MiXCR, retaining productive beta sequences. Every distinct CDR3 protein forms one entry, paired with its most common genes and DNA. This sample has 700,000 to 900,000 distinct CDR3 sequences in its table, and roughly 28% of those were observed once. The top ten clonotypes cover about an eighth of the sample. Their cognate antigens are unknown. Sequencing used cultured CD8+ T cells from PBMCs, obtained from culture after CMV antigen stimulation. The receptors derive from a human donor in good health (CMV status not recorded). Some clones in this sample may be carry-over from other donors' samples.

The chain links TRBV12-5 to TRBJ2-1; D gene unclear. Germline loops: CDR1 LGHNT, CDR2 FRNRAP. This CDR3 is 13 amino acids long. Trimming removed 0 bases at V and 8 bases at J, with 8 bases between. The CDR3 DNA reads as TGTGCTAGTGGTTTGGTACCCGGTGATGAGCAGTTCTTC. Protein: CASGLVPGDEQFF.

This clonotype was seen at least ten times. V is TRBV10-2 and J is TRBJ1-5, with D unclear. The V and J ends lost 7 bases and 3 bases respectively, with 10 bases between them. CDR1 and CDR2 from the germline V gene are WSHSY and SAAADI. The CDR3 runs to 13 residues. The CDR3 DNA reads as TGCGCCAGCACAGAGGGTCACAATCAGCCCCAGCATTTT. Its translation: CASTEGHNQPQHF.

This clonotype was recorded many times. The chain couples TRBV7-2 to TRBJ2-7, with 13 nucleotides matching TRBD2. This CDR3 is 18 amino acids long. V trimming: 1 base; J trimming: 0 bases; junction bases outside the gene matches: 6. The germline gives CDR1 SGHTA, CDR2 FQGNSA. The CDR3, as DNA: TGTGCCAGCAGCTTAGGACTAGCGGGGGGTTCTAGCTCCTACGAGCAGTACTTC. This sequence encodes CASSLGLAGGSSSYEQYF.

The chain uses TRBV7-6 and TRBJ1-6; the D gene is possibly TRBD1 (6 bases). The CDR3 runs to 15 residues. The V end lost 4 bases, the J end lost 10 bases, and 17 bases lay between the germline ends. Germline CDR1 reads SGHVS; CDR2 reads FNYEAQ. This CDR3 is CASSSRGSGESPLHF. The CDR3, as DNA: TGTGCCAGCAGCTCGAGGGGGTCGGGGGAATCACCCCTCCACTTT.

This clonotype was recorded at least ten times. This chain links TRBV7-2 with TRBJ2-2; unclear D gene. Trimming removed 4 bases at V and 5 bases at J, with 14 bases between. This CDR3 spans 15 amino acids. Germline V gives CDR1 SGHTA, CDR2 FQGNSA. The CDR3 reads CASSSPPSPTGELFF. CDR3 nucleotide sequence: TGTGCCAGCAGCTCCCCTCCCAGTCCAACCGGGGAGCTGTTTTTT.

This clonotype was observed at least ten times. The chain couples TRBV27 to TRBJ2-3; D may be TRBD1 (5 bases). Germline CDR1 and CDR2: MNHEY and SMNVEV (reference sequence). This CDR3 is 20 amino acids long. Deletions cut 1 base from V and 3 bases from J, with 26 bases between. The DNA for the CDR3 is TGTGCCAGCAGTTTATTTTACGTCAGGGCCTATCCGAGTACAACAGATACGCAGTATTTT. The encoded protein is CASSLFYVRAYPSTTDTQYF.

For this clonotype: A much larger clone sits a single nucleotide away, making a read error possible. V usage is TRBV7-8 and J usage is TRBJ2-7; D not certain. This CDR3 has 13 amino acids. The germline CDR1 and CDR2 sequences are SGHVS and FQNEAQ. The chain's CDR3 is CASSLAKKAERYF. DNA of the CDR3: TGTGCCAGCAGCTTAGCAAAGAAGGCCGAGCGGTACTTC. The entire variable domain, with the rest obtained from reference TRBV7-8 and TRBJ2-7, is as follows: GAGVSQSPRYKVAKRGQDVALRCDPISGHVSLFWYQQALGQGPEFLTYFQNEAQLDKSGLPSDRFFAERPEGSVSTLKIQRTQQEDSAVYLCASSLAKKAERYFGPGTRLTVT.

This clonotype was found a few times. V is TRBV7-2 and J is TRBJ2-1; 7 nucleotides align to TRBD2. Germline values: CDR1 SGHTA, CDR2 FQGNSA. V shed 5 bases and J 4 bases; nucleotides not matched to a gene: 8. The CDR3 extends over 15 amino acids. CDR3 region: CASSPVRDYYNEQFF. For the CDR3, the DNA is TGTGCCAGCAGCCCCGTCAGGGACTATTACAATGAGCAGTTCTTC.

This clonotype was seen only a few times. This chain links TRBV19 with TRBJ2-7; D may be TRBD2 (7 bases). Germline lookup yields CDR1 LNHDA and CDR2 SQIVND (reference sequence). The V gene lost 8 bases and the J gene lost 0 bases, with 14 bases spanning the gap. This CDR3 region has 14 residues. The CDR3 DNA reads TGTGCCAGTTCTACAGGGAGGGCCTCCTACGAGCAGTACTTC. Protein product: CASSTGRASYEQYF.

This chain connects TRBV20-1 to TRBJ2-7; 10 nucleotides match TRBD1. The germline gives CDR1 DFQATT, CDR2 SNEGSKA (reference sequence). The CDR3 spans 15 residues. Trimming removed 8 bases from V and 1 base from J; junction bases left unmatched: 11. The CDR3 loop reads CSISTGDRGSYEQYV. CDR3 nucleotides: TGCAGTATCTCCACTGGGGACAGGGGTTCCTACGAGCAGTACGTC.

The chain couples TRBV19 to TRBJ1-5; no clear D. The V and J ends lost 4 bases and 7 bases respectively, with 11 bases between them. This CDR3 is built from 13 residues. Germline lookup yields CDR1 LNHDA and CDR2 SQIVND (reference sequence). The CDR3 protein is CASSNSVGQPQHF. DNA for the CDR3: TGTGCCAGTAGTAATTCTGTAGGGCAGCCCCAGCATTTT.

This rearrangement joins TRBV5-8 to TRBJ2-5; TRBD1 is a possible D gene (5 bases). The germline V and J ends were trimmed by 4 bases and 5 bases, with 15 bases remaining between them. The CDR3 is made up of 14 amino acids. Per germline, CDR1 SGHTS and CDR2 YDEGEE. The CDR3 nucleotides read TGTGCCAGCAGCGTATTCAGGGTCGTGGAGACCCAGTACTTC. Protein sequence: CASSVFRVVETQYF.

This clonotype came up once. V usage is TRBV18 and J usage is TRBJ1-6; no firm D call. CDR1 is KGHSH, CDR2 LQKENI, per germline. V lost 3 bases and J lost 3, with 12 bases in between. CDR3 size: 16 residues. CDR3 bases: TGTGCCAGCTCACCCCGAGAACAGAACTATAATTCACCCCTCCACTTT. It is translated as CASSPREQNYNSPLHF.

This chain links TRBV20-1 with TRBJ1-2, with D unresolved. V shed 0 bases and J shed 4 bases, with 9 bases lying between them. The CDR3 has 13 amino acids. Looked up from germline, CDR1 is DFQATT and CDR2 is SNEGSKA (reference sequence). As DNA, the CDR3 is TGCAGTGCTAGAGATTCCAGGTCCTATGGCTACACCTTC. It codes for CSARDSRSYGYTF.

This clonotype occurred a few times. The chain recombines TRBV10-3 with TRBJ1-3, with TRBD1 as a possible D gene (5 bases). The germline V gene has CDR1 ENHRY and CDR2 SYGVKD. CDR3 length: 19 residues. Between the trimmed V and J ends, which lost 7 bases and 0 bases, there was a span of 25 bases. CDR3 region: CAIKTRVGLNKNSGNTIYF. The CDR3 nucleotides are TGTGCCATCAAGACTCGAGTGGGGCTGAATAAAAACTCTGGAAACACCATATATTTT.

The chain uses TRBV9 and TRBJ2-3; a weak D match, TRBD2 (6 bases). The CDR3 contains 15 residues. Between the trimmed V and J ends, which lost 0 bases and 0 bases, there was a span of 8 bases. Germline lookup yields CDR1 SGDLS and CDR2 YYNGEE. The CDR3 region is CASSVEGTSTDTQYF. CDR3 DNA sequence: TGTGCCAGCAGCGTAGAAGGGACTAGCACAGATACGCAGTATTTT.

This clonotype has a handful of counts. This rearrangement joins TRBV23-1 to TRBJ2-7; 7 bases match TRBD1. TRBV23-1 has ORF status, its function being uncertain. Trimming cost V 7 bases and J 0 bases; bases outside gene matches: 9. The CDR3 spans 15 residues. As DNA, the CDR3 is TGCGCCAGCACCTTTGGGACAGCTATCTCCTACGAGCAGTACTTC. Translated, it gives CASTFGTAISYEQYF.

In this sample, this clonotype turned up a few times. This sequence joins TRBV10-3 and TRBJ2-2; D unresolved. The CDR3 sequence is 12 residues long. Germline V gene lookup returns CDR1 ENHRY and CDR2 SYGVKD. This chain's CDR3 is CALLVNTGELFF. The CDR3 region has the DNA TGTGCACTCCTGGTTAACACCGGGGAGCTGTTTTTT.

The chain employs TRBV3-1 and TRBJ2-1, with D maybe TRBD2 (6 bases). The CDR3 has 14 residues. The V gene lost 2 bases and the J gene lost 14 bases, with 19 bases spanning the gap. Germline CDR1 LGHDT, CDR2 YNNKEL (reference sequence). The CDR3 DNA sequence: TGTGCCAGCAGCCAAAGGAGGGACCGCCCCGCGGAGTTCTTC. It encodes CASSQRRDRPAEFF.

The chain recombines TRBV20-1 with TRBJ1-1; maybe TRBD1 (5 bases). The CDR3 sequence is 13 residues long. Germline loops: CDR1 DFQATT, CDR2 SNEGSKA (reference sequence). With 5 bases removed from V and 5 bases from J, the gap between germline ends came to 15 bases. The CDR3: CSAWGGGRTEAFF. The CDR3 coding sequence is TGCAGTGCTTGGGGGGGGGGAAGAACTGAAGCTTTCTTT.

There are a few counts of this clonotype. CDR3 in amino acids: CASSPPSDTYNEQFF. In DNA form, the CDR3 reads TGTGCCAGCAGCCCCCCCAGCGATACCTACAATGAGCAGTTCTTC. This rearrangement joins TRBV7-9 to TRBJ2-1; no firm D call. V was cut by 5 bases and J by 2 bases, with 13 bases left in between. The germline gives CDR1 SEHNR, CDR2 FQNEAQ (reference sequence). The CDR3 loop spans 15 amino acids.

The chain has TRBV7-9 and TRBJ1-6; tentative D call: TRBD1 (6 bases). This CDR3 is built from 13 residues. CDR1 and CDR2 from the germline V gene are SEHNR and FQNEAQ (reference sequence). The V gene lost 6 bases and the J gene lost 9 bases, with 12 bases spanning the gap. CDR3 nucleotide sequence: TGTGCCAGCAGTACAGGGATCTTTTCACCCCTCCACTTT. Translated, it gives CASSTGIFSPLHF.

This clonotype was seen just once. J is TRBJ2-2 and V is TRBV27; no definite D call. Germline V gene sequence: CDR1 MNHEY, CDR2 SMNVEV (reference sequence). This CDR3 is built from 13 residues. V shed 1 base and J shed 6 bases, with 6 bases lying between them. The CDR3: CASSLYPPGELFF. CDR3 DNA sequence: TGTGCCAGCAGTTTATACCCCCCCGGGGAGCTGTTTTTT.

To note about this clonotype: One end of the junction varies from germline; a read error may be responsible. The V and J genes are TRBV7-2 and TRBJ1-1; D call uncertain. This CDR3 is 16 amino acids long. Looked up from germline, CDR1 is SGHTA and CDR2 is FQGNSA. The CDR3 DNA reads TGTGCCAACAGCTTACCCATTTCGCAGGAGGTCGGAGGAGCTTTCTTT. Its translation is CANSLPISQEVGGAFF. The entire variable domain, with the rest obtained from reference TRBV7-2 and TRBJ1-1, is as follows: GAGVSQSPSNKVTEKGKDVELRCDPISGHTALYWYRQSLGQGLEFLIYFQGNSAPDKSGLPSDRFSAERTGGSVSTLTIQRTQQEDSAVYLCANSLPISQEVGGAFFGQGTRLTVV.

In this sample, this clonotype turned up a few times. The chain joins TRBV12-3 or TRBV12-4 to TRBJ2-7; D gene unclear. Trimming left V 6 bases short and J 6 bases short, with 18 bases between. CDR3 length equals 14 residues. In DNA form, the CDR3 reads TGTGCCAGCAGCCCAACGATTTTGGGGTCCGAGCAGTACGTC. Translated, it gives CASSPTILGSEQYV.

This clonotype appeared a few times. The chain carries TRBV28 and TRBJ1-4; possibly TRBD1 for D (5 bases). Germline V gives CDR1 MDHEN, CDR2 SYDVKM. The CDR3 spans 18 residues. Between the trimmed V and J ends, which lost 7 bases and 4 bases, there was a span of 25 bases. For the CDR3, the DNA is TGTGCCAGCAAAAAAGGCGACACCCTGGCAGGGATTAATGAAAAACTGTTTTTT. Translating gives CASKKGDTLAGINEKLFF. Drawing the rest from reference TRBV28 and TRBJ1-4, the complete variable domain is DVKVTQSSRYLVKRTGEKVFLECVQDMDHENMFWYRQDPGLGLRLIYFSYDVKMKEKGDIPEGYSVSREKKERFSLILESASTNQTSMYLCASKKGDTLAGINEKLFFGSGTQLSVL.